These 3 T cell receptor beta chains were all obtained from the same sample, sequenced in a study of OX40 agonist ivuxolimab in advanced cancers. Assay used: immunoSEQ multiplex PCR; TCRdb lists only in-frame clones, some missing. The data show around 140,000 clones, about 92% seen once. Sequencing was performed on CD4+ or CD8+ T cells sorted from blood, taken in a trial of the OX40 agonist ivuxolimab. The source is an adult with an advanced solid tumor such as melanoma, head and neck, liver or kidney cancer.

This clone was counted a single time. This chain links TRBV7-2 with TRBJ1-6; D call uncertain. Germline values: CDR1 SGHTA, CDR2 FQGNSA. The CDR3 sequence is 12 residues long. V was trimmed by 0 bases and J by 13 bases, leaving 7 bases between them. Written as DNA, the CDR3 is TGTGCCAGCAGCTTAGCGTCGGGCCCCCTCCACTTT. This sequence encodes CASSLASGPLHF.

On this clone itself: The identical CDR3 is also encoded by other nucleotide sequences in the sample. The rearrangement joins TRBV15 to TRBJ2-3; D is perhaps TRBD2 (6 bases). This CDR3 is 18 amino acids long. Looked up from germline, CDR1 is LNHNV and CDR2 is YYDKDF (reference sequence). V was cut by 3 bases and J by 2 bases, with 21 bases left in between. The CDR3: CATSSGGALNPPTDTQYF. The CDR3 region has the DNA TGTGCCACCAGCAGTGGCGGGGCTCTCAACCCCCCCACAGATACGCAGTATTTT. Based on the CDR3 plus reference TRBV15 and TRBJ2-3, the full variable domain is DAMVIQNPRYQVTQFGKPVTLSCSQTLNHNVMYWYQQKSSQAPKLLFHYYDKDFNNEADTPDNFQSRRPNTSFCFLDIRSPGLGDTAMYLCATSSGGALNPPTDTQYFGPGTRLTVL.

The chain couples TRBV5-6 to TRBJ1-5; no clear D. V shed 0 bases and J shed 0 bases, with 13 bases lying between them. Germline lookup yields CDR1 SGHDT and CDR2 YYEEEE. CDR3 length: 17 residues. The CDR3 nucleotides are TGTGCCAGCAGCTTGGCAGGCAGCTCCCTTAGCAATCAGCCCCAGCATTTT. Its protein product is CASSLAGSSLSNQPQHF. The whole variable domain, remainder taken from reference TRBV5-6 and TRBJ1-5, is DAGVTQSPTHLIKTRGQQVTLRCSPKSGHDTVSWYQQALGQGPQFIFQYYEEEERQRGNFPDRFSGHQFPNYSSELNVNALLLGDSALYLCASSLAGSSLSNQPQHFGDGTRLSIL.